Listed here is a single TCR beta chain. Which antigen it targets is not known. Per-base quality was not reported, and no clone a single base away is much larger than it. The data were taken from a study of blood T cell repertoires in COVID-19 (TCRdb year 2020). Regarding the complete study: Samples covering the acute and convalescent phases of COVID-19 were provided by collaborators in the United States, Italy and Spain. Deeply sampled blood TCRbeta repertoires from subjects exposed to, actively infected with, or recovered from COVID-19 were included in the dataset. The prospective study material was composed of cDNA or gDNA derived from T cells, B-cell-depleted T cells, or PBMCs. The samples were drawn from the first 160 participants of the ongoing ImmuneRACE study and from 1,254 subjects provided by 6 global collaborators. Where available, HLA class I and class II types were taken from metadata supplied by the sample provider and were not determined by assay-based typing. The repertoires were released in a freely available public database meant as a resource for research on the immune response to SARS-CoV-2. Nearly every sample came with metadata listing a de-identified subject ID, COVID-19 status, age in years and sex. Overall study outcomes, separate from this receptor: Clinical and demographic metadata were provided uncurated, with the amount varying by source and participant.

TCRbeta CDR3 regions were amplified from genomic DNA by means of the immunoSEQ Assay, a bias-controlled multiplex PCR. Per the authors' processing: Within the assay, amplification of reference gene primers was used to estimate how many nucleated cells each sample contained. To quantify the absolute abundance of each unique TCRbeta CDR3 rearrangement, sequence reads were collapsed and filtered. For each sample, productive Simpson clonality was calculated by taking the square root of Simpson's diversity index across productive rearrangements. TCRdb provides this immuneACCESS table in a form limited to in-frame rearrangements. Some clones are lacking; in checked studies, under half of them reflect an unresolved V gene, and why the rest are absent is not known. From that table come the V and J calls and clone size; the DNA was used to work out D and trimming. For this sample the table gives about 270,000 clones, of which about 85% were detected only once. Around 3% of the sample is in the top ten clones.

Trimming at the junction amounts to 3 bases on V and 7 bases on J, and the germline ends lie 19 bases apart. The germline V gene encodes CDR1 SEHNR and CDR2 FQNEAQ (reference sequence). The CDR3 runs 16 residues from the cysteine to the phenylalanine. This entry keeps only the CDR3 DNA: 48 bases, framed from base 1. Enrolling through a virtual design, the prospective study's participants ranged in age from roughly 18 to 89 years and lived across some 22 United States geographic areas. In the prospective study, cohorts were assigned on the basis of participant-reported clinical history obtained from a screening survey and a study questionnaire. For ImmuneRACE Cohort 3, a participant was defined as recovered based on two consecutive negative NP/OP PCR tests, clearance by a healthcare professional, or resolution of symptoms. In the prospective study, whole blood, serum and a nasopharyngeal or oropharyngeal swab were collected from each participant by mobile phlebotomists. Participants in the prospective study had the option to provide additional blood draws and questionnaires over an approximately two-month period. Before DNA extraction, blood samples from the prospective study were shipped at room temperature or frozen.

The sample consisted of PBMCs or T cells enriched from blood (not recorded which). This clonotype was sampled from a woman aged 45-65 years who had recovered from COVID-19. This chain joins TRBV7-9 to TRBJ1-3; a weak D assignment points to TRBD1 (6 bases agree). This receptor carries the CDR3 CASSFKGSGVSNTIYF. The nucleotides read TGTGCCAGCAGCTTTAAGGGCTCAGGGGTCAGTAACACCATATATTTT.